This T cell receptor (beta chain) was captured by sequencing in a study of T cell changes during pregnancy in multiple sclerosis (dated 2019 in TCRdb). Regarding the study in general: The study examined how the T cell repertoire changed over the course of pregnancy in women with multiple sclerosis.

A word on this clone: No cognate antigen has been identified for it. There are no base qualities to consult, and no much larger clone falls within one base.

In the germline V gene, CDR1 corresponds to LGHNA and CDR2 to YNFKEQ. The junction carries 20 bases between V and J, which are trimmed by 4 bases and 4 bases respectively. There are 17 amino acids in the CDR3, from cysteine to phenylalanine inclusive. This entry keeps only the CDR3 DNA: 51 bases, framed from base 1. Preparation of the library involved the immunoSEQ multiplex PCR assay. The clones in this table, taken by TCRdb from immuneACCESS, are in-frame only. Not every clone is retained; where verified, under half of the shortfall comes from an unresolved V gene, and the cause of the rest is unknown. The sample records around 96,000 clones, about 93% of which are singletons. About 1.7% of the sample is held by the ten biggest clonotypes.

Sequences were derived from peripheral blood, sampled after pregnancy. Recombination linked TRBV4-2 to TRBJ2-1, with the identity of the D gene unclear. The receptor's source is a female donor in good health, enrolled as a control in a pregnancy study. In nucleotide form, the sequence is TGTGCCAGCAGCCGAATACTTTCGGAGCGCAATTACAATGAGCAGTTCTTC. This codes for CASSRILSERNYNEQFF.